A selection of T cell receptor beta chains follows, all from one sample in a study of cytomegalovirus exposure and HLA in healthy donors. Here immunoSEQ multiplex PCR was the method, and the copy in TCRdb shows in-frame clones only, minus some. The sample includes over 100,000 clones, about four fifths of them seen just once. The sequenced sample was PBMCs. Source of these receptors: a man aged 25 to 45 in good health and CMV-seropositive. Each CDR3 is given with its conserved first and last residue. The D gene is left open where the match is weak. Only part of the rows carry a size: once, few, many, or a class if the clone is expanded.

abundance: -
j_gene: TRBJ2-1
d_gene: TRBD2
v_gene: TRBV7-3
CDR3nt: TGTGCCAGCACCGCGAAATCGGGACTAGCAACGCATGAGCAGTTCTTC
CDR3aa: CASTAKSGLATHEQFF

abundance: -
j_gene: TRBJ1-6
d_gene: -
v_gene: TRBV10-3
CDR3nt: TGTGCCATCAGTGAGTCGAAAGCAGGGGCAGGGTCACCCCTCCACTTT
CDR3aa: CAISESKAGAGSPLHF

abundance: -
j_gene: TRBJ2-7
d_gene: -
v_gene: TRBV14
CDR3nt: TGTGCCAGCAGCCCCCAGGGCTCCTCAGGGCAGTACTTC
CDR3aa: CASSPQGSSGQYF

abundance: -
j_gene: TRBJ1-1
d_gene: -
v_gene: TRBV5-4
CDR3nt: TGTGCCAGCAGCTTGGACGCAGTTGAAGCTTTCTTT
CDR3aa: CASSLDAVEAFF

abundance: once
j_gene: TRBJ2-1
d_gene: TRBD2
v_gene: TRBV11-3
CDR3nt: TGTGCCAGCAGCTTAGGAGCTCTAGCGGTAGACAATGAGCAGTTCTTC
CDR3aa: CASSLGALAVDNEQFF

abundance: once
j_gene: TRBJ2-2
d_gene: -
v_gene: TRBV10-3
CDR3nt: TGTGCCATCAGCCCCCGACCGGGCACCGGGGAGCTGTTTTTT
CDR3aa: CAISPRPGTGELFF

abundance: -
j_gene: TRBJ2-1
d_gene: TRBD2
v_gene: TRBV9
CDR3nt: TGTGCCAGCAGCCCCAGCGGGGTGGGATACAATGAGCAGTTCTTC
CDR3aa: CASSPSGVGYNEQFF

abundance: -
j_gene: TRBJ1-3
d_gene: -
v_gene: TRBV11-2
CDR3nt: TGTGCCAGCAGCCGTGATATCGGGGAGACGGGGGGAAACACCATATATTTT
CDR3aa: CASSRDIGETGGNTIYF

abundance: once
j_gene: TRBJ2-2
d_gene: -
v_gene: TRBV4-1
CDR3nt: TGCGCCAGCAGCCAACTAGGCGGAGACTCCACCGGGGAGCTGTTTTTT
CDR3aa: CASSQLGGDSTGELFF

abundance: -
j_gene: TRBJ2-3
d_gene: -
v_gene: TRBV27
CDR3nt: TGTGCCAGCAGTTTGAAGGGGTGGACAGATACGCAGTATTTT
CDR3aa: CASSLKGWTDTQYF

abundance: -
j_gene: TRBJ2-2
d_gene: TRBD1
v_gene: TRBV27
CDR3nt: TGTGCCAGCAGTACCCGACAGGGACCCAACACCGGGGAGCTGTTTTTT
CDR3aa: CASSTRQGPNTGELFF

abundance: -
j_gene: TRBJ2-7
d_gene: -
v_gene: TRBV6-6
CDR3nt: TGTGCCAGCAGTTACTCGGGGGCAGGTGTACCCGAGCAGTACTTC
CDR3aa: CASSYSGAGVPEQYF

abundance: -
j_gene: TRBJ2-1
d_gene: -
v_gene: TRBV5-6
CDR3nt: TGTGCCAGCAGCTTGCGGGGGTCCTACAATGAGCAGTTCTTC
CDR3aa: CASSLRGSYNEQFF

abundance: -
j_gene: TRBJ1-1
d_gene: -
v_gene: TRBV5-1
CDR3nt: TGCGCCAGCAGCCCCGCTACCTCATACACTGAAGCTTTCTTT
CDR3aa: CASSPATSYTEAFF